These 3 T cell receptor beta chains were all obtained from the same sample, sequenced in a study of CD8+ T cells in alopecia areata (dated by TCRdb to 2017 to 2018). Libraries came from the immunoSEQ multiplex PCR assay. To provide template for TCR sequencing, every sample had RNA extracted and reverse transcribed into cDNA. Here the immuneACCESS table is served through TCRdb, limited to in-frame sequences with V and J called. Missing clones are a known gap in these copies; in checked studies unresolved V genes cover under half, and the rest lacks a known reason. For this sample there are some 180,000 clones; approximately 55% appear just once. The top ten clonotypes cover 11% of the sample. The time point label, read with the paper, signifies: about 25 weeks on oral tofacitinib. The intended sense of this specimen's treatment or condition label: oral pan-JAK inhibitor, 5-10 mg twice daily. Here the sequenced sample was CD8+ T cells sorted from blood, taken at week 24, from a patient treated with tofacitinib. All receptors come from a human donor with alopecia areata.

CDR3 protein: CASRPGTGALSNQPQHF. The CDR3 DNA is TGTGCCAGCAGACCCGGGACAGGGGCCCTTAGCAATCAGCCCCAGCATTTT. The chain uses TRBV2 and TRBJ1-5; TRBD1 aligns across 10 bases. J was trimmed by 0 bases and V by 6 bases; bases with no gene match: 8. CDR3 length equals 17 residues. Germline V gene lookup returns CDR1 SNHLY and CDR2 FYNNEI.

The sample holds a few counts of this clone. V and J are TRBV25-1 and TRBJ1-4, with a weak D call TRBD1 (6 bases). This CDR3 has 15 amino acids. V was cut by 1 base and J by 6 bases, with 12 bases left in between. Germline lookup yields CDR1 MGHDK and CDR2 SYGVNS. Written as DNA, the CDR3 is TGTGCCAGCAGTGAATCGAACAGGGCCTATGAAAAACTGTTTTTT. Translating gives CASSESNRAYEKLFF.

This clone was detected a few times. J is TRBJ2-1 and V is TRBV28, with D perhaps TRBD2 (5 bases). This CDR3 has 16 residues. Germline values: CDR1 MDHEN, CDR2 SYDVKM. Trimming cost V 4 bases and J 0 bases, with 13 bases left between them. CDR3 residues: CASSSKRLSSYNEQFF. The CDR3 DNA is TGTGCCAGCAGTTCAAAGCGGTTAAGCTCCTACAATGAGCAGTTCTTC.